This is a list of T cell receptor beta chains from one sample in a study of neurological immune-mediated disorders. TCRdb used MiXCR to reprocess the 5' RACE reads, holding one entry per CDR3 protein. The table shows about 30,000 distinct CDR3 sequences, with approximately 5% occurring only once. Sequenced input: CD4+ T cells from blood. These receptors originate from a woman aged 50 to 60 in good health. Both conserved end residues are part of each CDR3. The D gene is left open where the match is weak. The size field is filled for only some rows; it gives once, few, many or a size class.

J: TRBJ2-2
D: .
V: TRBV27
size: many
CDR3: CASSLGGAVVAGELFF
DNA: TGTGCCAGCAGTTTAGGCGGGGCGGTAGTGGCCGGGGAGCTGTTTTTT

J: TRBJ1-6
D: TRBD1
V: TRBV6-5
size: many
CDR3: CASSRTGERSPLHF
DNA: TGTGCCAGCAGTAGGACAGGGGAGAGGTCACCCCTCCACTTT

J: TRBJ2-1
D: TRBD2
V: TRBV5-1
size: many
CDR3: CASSSTQVSSGGAFYNEQFF
DNA: TGCGCCAGCAGCTCGACCCAGGTTTCTAGCGGGGGGGCCTTTTACAATGAGCAGTTCTTC

J: TRBJ2-3
D: TRBD2
V: TRBV3-1
size: many
CDR3: CASSQDPAGGTSDTQYF
DNA: TGTGCCAGCAGCCAAGATCCAGCGGGGGGTACCTCAGATACGCAGTATTTT

J: TRBJ1-1
D: .
V: TRBV7-3
size: many
CDR3: CASSLTGRANTEAFF
DNA: TGTGCCAGCAGCTTAACCGGGAGGGCGAACACTGAAGCTTTCTTT

J: TRBJ1-1
D: .
V: TRBV28
size: many
CDR3: CASRLPGRGWAFF
DNA: TGTGCCAGCAGGCTCCCCGGCAGGGGATGGGCTTTCTTT

J: TRBJ2-3
D: TRBD1
V: TRBV10-3
size: many
CDR3: CAIKGQAEADTQYF
DNA: TGTGCCATCAAAGGACAGGCCGAAGCAGATACGCAGTATTTT

J: TRBJ2-5
D: .
V: TRBV5-1
size: many
CDR3: CASSLGMREETQYF
DNA: TGCGCCAGCAGCTTGGGTATGAGGGAAGAGACCCAGTACTTC

J: TRBJ2-7
D: .
V: TRBV28
size: many
CDR3: CASSGPFYEQYF
DNA: TGTGCCAGCAGCGGGCCTTTCTACGAGCAGTACTTC

J: TRBJ1-1
D: .
V: TRBV6-2/TRBV6-3
size: medium-sized
CDR3: CASRDRNTEAFF
DNA: TGTGCCAGCAGGGACAGAAACACTGAAGCTTTCTTT

J: TRBJ1-4
D: .
V: TRBV10-3
size: .
CDR3: CAISNPGATNEKLFF
DNA: TGTGCCATCAGCAACCCAGGGGCAACTAATGAAAAACTGTTTTTT

J: TRBJ2-3
D: TRBD2
V: TRBV11-2
size: many
CDR3: CASSLLTSGSVDTQYF
DNA: TGTGCCAGCAGCCTGTTGACTAGCGGGAGCGTAGATACGCAGTATTTT

J: TRBJ2-3
D: .
V: TRBV5-1
size: medium-sized
CDR3: CASSATGTGSTDTQYF
DNA: TGCGCCAGCAGCGCAACCGGGACGGGAAGCACAGATACGCAGTATTTT

J: TRBJ2-7
D: TRBD2
V: TRBV28
size: many
CDR3: CASSSTSGDSYEQYF
DNA: TGTGCCAGCAGTTCAACTAGCGGGGATTCCTACGAGCAGTACTTC

J: TRBJ1-6
D: .
V: TRBV14
size: many
CDR3: CASSSELNSPLHF
DNA: TGTGCCAGCAGCTCAGAATTAAATTCACCCCTCCACTTT

J: TRBJ1-1
D: .
V: TRBV6-2/TRBV6-3
size: many
CDR3: CASSYQVSNTEAFF
DNA: TGTGCCAGCAGCTATCAGGTTTCGAACACTGAAGCTTTCTTT

J: TRBJ1-2
D: .
V: TRBV6-5
size: many
CDR3: CASSYSFSENYGYTF
DNA: TGTGCCAGCAGTTACTCGTTTTCAGAGAACTATGGCTACACCTTC

J: TRBJ2-6
D: TRBD1
V: TRBV9
size: many
CDR3: CASSVGTGGSGANVLTF
DNA: TGTGCCAGCAGCGTCGGGACAGGAGGGTCTGGGGCCAACGTCCTGACTTTC

J: TRBJ2-5
D: .
V: TRBV4-1
size: many
CDR3: CASSQAQETQYF
DNA: TGCGCCAGCAGCCAAGCTCAAGAGACCCAGTACTTC

J: TRBJ1-5
D: .
V: TRBV27
size: few
CDR3: CASSLALRVGPQHF
DNA: TGTGCCAGCAGTTTGGCCCTAAGGGTAGGGCCCCAGCATTTT

J: TRBJ2-5
D: .
V: TRBV20-1
size: many
CDR3: CSARVANWKETQYF
DNA: TGCAGTGCTAGGGTAGCTAACTGGAAAGAGACCCAGTACTTC

J: TRBJ1-3
D: .
V: TRBV4-3
size: many
CDR3: CASSQYRDGNTIYF
DNA: TGCGCCAGCAGCCAATACAGGGATGGAAACACCATATATTTT

J: TRBJ2-1
D: .
V: TRBV6-1
size: many
CDR3: CASSEQLPNEQFF
DNA: TGTGCCAGCAGTGAACAGCTACCTAATGAGCAGTTCTTC

J: TRBJ1-1
D: .
V: TRBV5-4
size: many
CDR3: CASSDAGQINVAFF
DNA: TGTGCCAGCAGCGACGCAGGGCAGATTAATGTAGCTTTCTTT

J: TRBJ2-7
D: TRBD2
V: TRBV7-2
size: many
CDR3: CASSLVPRLAGGGWIAYEQYF
DNA: TGTGCCAGCAGCTTAGTTCCTCGACTAGCGGGAGGCGGGTGGATCGCCTACGAGCAGTACTTC

J: TRBJ2-5
D: .
V: TRBV3-1
size: many
CDR3: CASSQGNSKETQYF
DNA: TGTGCCAGCAGCCAAGGGAACTCGAAGGAGACCCAGTACTTC

J: TRBJ1-2
D: .
V: TRBV6-5
size: many
CDR3: CASSSAGFYGYTF
DNA: TGTGCCAGCAGCTCCGCAGGGTTCTATGGCTACACCTTC

J: TRBJ2-5
D: .
V: TRBV10-3
size: many
CDR3: CAIRAGTVSETQYF
DNA: TGTGCCATCAGGGCCGGGACCGTATCGGAGACCCAGTACTTC

J: TRBJ1-1
D: TRBD1
V: TRBV4-1
size: many
CDR3: CASSPPDRGSNTEAFF
DNA: TGCGCCAGCAGCCCCCCGGACAGGGGATCGAACACTGAAGCTTTCTTT

J: TRBJ1-2
D: .
V: TRBV6-5
size: .
CDR3: CASSYSVQQTHGYTF
DNA: TGTGCCAGCAGTTACTCGGTTCAACAGACCCATGGCTACACCTTC

J: TRBJ1-6
D: .
V: TRBV4-1
size: many
CDR3: CASSQAAPDYNSPLHF
DNA: TGCGCCAGCAGCCAAGCCGCACCGGACTATAATTCACCCCTCCACTTT

J: TRBJ2-5
D: TRBD2
V: TRBV7-9
size: many
CDR3: CASSPSPREYGQETQYF
DNA: TGTGCCAGCAGCCCCTCCCCGCGGGAGTACGGACAAGAGACCCAGTACTTC

J: TRBJ2-5
D: .
V: TRBV9
size: .
CDR3: CASSDLGETQYF
DNA: TGTGCCAGCAGCGATCTTGGGGAGACCCAGTACTTC

J: TRBJ1-4
D: TRBD1
V: TRBV5-5
size: many
CDR3: CASSYEQGAREKLFF
DNA: TGTGCCAGCAGCTACGAACAGGGGGCGCGAGAAAAACTGTTTTTT

J: TRBJ1-3
D: TRBD1
V: TRBV5-1
size: many
CDR3: CASSDGTAGNTIYF
DNA: TGCGCCAGCAGCGACGGGACAGCAGGAAACACCATATATTTT

J: TRBJ2-2
D: .
V: TRBV7-6
size: .
CDR3: CASTENTGELFF
DNA: TGTGCCAGCACCGAAAACACCGGGGAGCTGTTTTTT

J: TRBJ1-4
D: .
V: TRBV20-1
size: many
CDR3: CSARVSGKKGEKLFF
DNA: TGCAGTGCTAGGGTATCAGGGAAAAAGGGTGAAAAACTGTTTTTT

J: TRBJ2-3
D: TRBD2
V: TRBV20-1
size: many
CDR3: CSARGLAGRTDTQYF
DNA: TGCAGTGCTAGAGGACTAGCGGGCCGCACAGATACGCAGTATTTT

J: TRBJ2-7
D: .
V: TRBV25-1
size: many
CDR3: CASSEGQGILYEQYF
DNA: TGTGCCAGCAGTGAAGGGCAGGGGATACTTTACGAGCAGTACTTC

J: TRBJ2-5
D: .
V: TRBV12-3/TRBV12-4
size: many
CDR3: CASNLDSGEETQYF
DNA: TGTGCCAGCAATTTGGACAGCGGTGAAGAGACCCAGTACTTC

J: TRBJ2-2
D: .
V: TRBV11-3
size: many
CDR3: CASSSFFTGELFF
DNA: TGTGCCAGCAGCAGTTTTTTCACCGGGGAGCTGTTTTTT

J: TRBJ2-7
D: .
V: TRBV20-1
size: many
CDR3: CSASRDARTYEQYF
DNA: TGCAGTGCTAGCCGGGACGCCCGAACCTACGAGCAGTACTTC

J: TRBJ1-1
D: .
V: TRBV10-2
size: many
CDR3: CASMLTTRNTEAFF
DNA: TGCGCCAGCATGCTAACCACAAGGAACACTGAAGCTTTCTTT

J: TRBJ2-2
D: .
V: TRBV28
size: many
CDR3: CASRVGGTGELFF
DNA: TGTGCCAGCAGGGTGGGCGGAACCGGGGAGCTGTTTTTT

J: TRBJ1-2
D: TRBD1
V: TRBV5-1
size: many
CDR3: CASSPGRQGAGYGYTF
DNA: TGCGCCAGCAGCCCAGGGAGACAGGGGGCGGGCTATGGCTACACCTTC

J: TRBJ1-6
D: TRBD1
V: TRBV5-1
size: many
CDR3: CASSWDPRQGGSPLHF
DNA: TGCGCCAGCAGCTGGGACCCCCGACAGGGTGGTTCACCCCTCCACTTT

J: TRBJ1-5
D: .
V: TRBV5-1
size: many
CDR3: CASSLAGAGNQPQHF
DNA: TGCGCCAGCAGCTTGGCTGGGGCTGGCAATCAGCCCCAGCATTTT

J: TRBJ1-3
D: .
V: TRBV7-2
size: many
CDR3: CASSPRSPTSGNTIYF
DNA: TGTGCCAGCAGCCCTAGGAGCCCGACCTCTGGAAACACCATATATTTT

J: TRBJ1-5
D: TRBD1
V: TRBV20-1
size: many
CDR3: CSASLTGTATVPQHF
DNA: TGCAGTGCTAGCTTAACCGGGACAGCAACAGTGCCCCAGCATTTT

J: TRBJ2-2
D: TRBD1
V: TRBV7-3
size: many
CDR3: CASSTENRGTGELFF
DNA: TGTGCCAGCAGCACCGAAAACAGGGGAACCGGGGAGCTGTTTTTT

J: TRBJ1-2
D: .
V: TRBV10-3
size: many
CDR3: CAISASYKGNDGYTF
DNA: TGTGCCATCAGTGCGTCCTACAAGGGGAACGATGGCTACACCTTC